Listed below are T cell receptor beta chains from one sample, sequenced in a study of T cell repertoires in cytomegalovirus infection. TCRdb analysed the reads with MiXCR anew, one entry per CDR3 protein. The table has about half a million distinct CDR3 sequences, around 30% seen once; the top ten hold about a sixth. The antigens these receptors bind are not known. Sample: cultured PBMCs, taken from culture after CMV antigen stimulation. The receptor source for this set is a human donor in good health (CMV status not recorded). Some clones in this sample may be carry-over from other donors' samples. Both conserved end residues are part of each CDR3. The order of the fields is clone size, V gene, D gene, J gene, CDR3 DNA, CDR3 protein. A D gene is named only where the DNA matches it firmly. A row's size may be missing; if present it is once, few, many or a size class.

many	TRBV27	TRBD2	TRBJ2-3	TGTGCCAGCCGAAAACTAGCGGGAGGGCGAATCAAAACAGATACGCAGTATTTT	CASRKLAGGRIKTDTQYF
few	TRBV15	.	TRBJ2-3	TGTGCCACCAGCAAACCCACGGGGTGGACAGATACGCAGTATTTT	CATSKPTGWTDTQYF
few	TRBV11-3	.	TRBJ1-1	TGTGCCAGCAGCTTAATGACGAACACTGAAGCTTTCTTT	CASSLMTNTEAFF
.	TRBV19	TRBD2	TRBJ2-1	TGTGCCAGTAGTATAGATCCGACCGGGAGGTCCTACAATGAGCAGTTCTTC	CASSIDPTGRSYNEQFF
.	TRBV6-1	.	TRBJ2-7	TGTGCCAGCAGTTATTCTGGCGGGTGGGCCTACGAGCAGTACTTC	CASSYSGGWAYEQYF
.	TRBV28	TRBD2	TRBJ2-7	TGTGCCACAACGGACCCCCGGGAGGGTATATACGAGCAGTACTTC	CATTDPREGIYEQYF
.	TRBV11-1	TRBD2	TRBJ2-3	TGTGCCAGCAGCGAGACAGCGGGAGGGAATACGCAGTATTTT	CASSETAGGNTQYF
.	TRBV29-1	.	TRBJ2-1	TGCAGCGTTGAAGATGAGGGGGATGAGCAGTTCTTC	CSVEDEGDEQFF
few	TRBV7-2	TRBD1	TRBJ1-5	TGTGCCAGCAGCTCAGTAACGGAGGGGGCGCGGCATTTT	CASSSVTEGARHF
.	TRBV20-1	.	TRBJ2-6	TGCAGTGCTGCCTCTCCGGGGGCCAACGTCCTGACTTTC	CSAASPGANVLTF
few	TRBV7-9	TRBD1	TRBJ1-3	TGTGCCAGCAGCGCGTGGACAGGGCAACTCTCTGGAAACACCATATATTTT	CASSAWTGQLSGNTIYF
few	TRBV12-3/TRBV12-4	TRBD1	TRBJ1-1	TGTGCCAGCAGTTTCGGACAGGGGATCGCTGTGGCTGAAGCTTTCTTT	CASSFGQGIAVAEAFF
many	TRBV12-3/TRBV12-4	TRBD2	TRBJ2-1	TGTGCCAGCAGTTTAAAAGCGGGAGGGCATAGTGAGCAGTTCTTC	CASSLKAGGHSEQFF
once	TRBV12-3/TRBV12-4	.	TRBJ1-5	TGTGCCAGCAGTTTAGGGCGAACTAATAGCAATCAGCCCCAGCATTTT	CASSLGRTNSNQPQHF
.	TRBV7-4	.	TRBJ2-7	TGTGCCAGCAGCTCTACCGTATCCCTTAACGGGCAGTACTTC	CASSSTVSLNGQYF
few	TRBV9	TRBD2	TRBJ2-1	TGTGCCAGCAGCACCCGACTAGCCAGGAATGAGCAGTTCTTC	CASSTRLARNEQFF
.	TRBV10-3	.	TRBJ2-5	TGTGCCATCAAGGGACGGGGCCCTGAGGAGACCCAGTACTTC	CAIKGRGPEETQYF
few	TRBV7-8	TRBD2	TRBJ2-7	TGTGCCAGCAGCTTAGGGGTACTAGCGGGACAGATCTACGAGCAGTACTTC	CASSLGVLAGQIYEQYF
.	TRBV28	TRBD1	TRBJ2-3	TGTGCCAGCACCAGGGGGCTTCCCACAGATACGCAGTATTTT	CASTRGLPTDTQYF
.	TRBV6-2/TRBV6-3	.	TRBJ1-1	TGTGCCAGCAGTTACTCACAGGGTACAACGATTATAAGGAACACTGAAGCTTTCTTT	CASSYSQGTTIIRNTEAFF
.	TRBV7-4	.	TRBJ2-2	TGTGCCAGCAGCCGCTTTTCAGGAGGAGAGTCCGGGGAGCTGTTTTTT	CASSRFSGGESGELFF
few	TRBV7-8	.	TRBJ1-6	TGTGCCAGCAGCTTAGCGCGTGGGGGGCCTGATTCACCCCTCCACTTT	CASSLARGGPDSPLHF
.	TRBV7-2	.	TRBJ1-2	TGTGCCAGCAGCACGCGGGCCTTGAACTATGGCTACACCTTC	CASSTRALNYGYTF
.	TRBV18	TRBD1	TRBJ1-5	TGTGCCAGCCGGACAGGGACTAATCAGCCCCAGCATTTT	CASRTGTNQPQHF
few	TRBV12-5	TRBD1	TRBJ2-3	TGTGCTAGTGGGACAGGGGATAACCTCCACACAGATACGCAGTATTTT	CASGTGDNLHTDTQYF
.	TRBV6-2/TRBV6-3	.	TRBJ2-3	TGTGCCAGCACCCCCGGGACTCCGGCGGATACGCAGTATTTT	CASTPGTPADTQYF
many	TRBV12-3/TRBV12-4	.	TRBJ1-2	TGTGCCAGCAGTTTATTGGCAGGGAATGGCTACACCTTC	CASSLLAGNGYTF
many	TRBV7-8	TRBD2	TRBJ2-1	TGTGCCAGTACCCTAGCGGGCGGCTCCTACAATGAGCAGTTCTTC	CASTLAGGSYNEQFF
few	TRBV11-1	TRBD2	TRBJ2-7	TGTGCCAGCAGCTCGGGACTAGCGGGAGGTTTTTATCGGCCCGAGCAGTACTTC	CASSSGLAGGFYRPEQYF
many	TRBV5-4	TRBD2	TRBJ2-1	TGTGCCAGCAGCCCGCAAGGGACTAAGCAGTTCTTC	CASSPQGTKQFF
few	TRBV7-9	TRBD2	TRBJ2-5	TGTGCCAGCAGCTTAAGTCGGTCTAGCGGGAGCGGGGAGACCCAGTACTTC	CASSLSRSSGSGETQYF
.	TRBV20-1	.	TRBJ1-2	TGCAGTGCTAGAGTTACAGCAGAGCTTGGCTACACCTTC	CSARVTAELGYTF
few	TRBV2	TRBD1	TRBJ2-6	TGTGCCAGCAGATTGACAGGGGGCGCGACTGGGGCCAACGTCCTGACTTTC	CASRLTGGATGANVLTF
few	TRBV4-1	TRBD2	TRBJ2-3	TGCGCCAGCAGCTCCCGCGGGACTAGCGGCACAGATACGCAGTATTTT	CASSSRGTSGTDTQYF
few	TRBV11-2	.	TRBJ2-4	TGTGCCAGCAGCTTAGTGTCAGGCTTAGCCAAAAACATTCAGTACTTC	CASSLVSGLAKNIQYF
few	TRBV4-3	.	TRBJ2-1	TGCGCCAGCAGCCAAGATCCAGCGGGCGACCCTGGTGAGCAGTTCTTC	CASSQDPAGDPGEQFF
.	TRBV7-2	TRBD1	TRBJ2-7	TGTGCCAGCAGCTCCACCAGGGGGCTCGATGAGCAGTACTTC	CASSSTRGLDEQYF
.	TRBV7-9	.	TRBJ2-7	TGTGCCAGCCTGTTGGGGAACGAGCAGTACTTC	CASLLGNEQYF
.	TRBV28	.	TRBJ2-1	TGTGCCAGCAGCAGTGGGACTTTTGAGCAGTTCTTC	CASSSGTFEQFF
many	TRBV7-2	TRBD2	TRBJ2-7	TGTGCCAGCAGCTTAGAAGAATCGACTAGCGGGCTCCCAGCGGTTAGGTCCTACGAGCAGTACTTC	CASSLEESTSGLPAVRSYEQYF
.	TRBV15	TRBD2	TRBJ2-1	TGTGCCACCAGCAGACCCTCAAGGACTAGCGGCTCCTACAATGAGCAGTTCTTC	CATSRPSRTSGSYNEQFF
.	TRBV7-6	.	TRBJ1-2	TGTGCCAGCAGCGATGGACTGGTGAATAACTATGGCTACACCTTC	CASSDGLVNNYGYTF
.	TRBV19	TRBD2	TRBJ2-3	TGTGCCAGTAGTATTCTGGGACTAGCGGGACCCACAGATACGCAGTATTTT	CASSILGLAGPTDTQYF
.	TRBV11-2	TRBD1	TRBJ1-2	TGTGCCAGCAGCTGGGACAGCCGGTTCTATGGCTACACCTTC	CASSWDSRFYGYTF
few	TRBV5-6	TRBD1	TRBJ1-1	TGTGCCAGCAGCTGGTCGGGACAGACACCGCGGGGTGAAGCTTTCTTT	CASSWSGQTPRGEAFF
.	TRBV3-1	.	TRBJ2-3	TGTGCCAGCAGCCAAGGAGGGGATCCTAGCACAGATACGCAGTATTTT	CASSQGGDPSTDTQYF
.	TRBV7-6	.	TRBJ2-7	TGTGCCAGCAGCTTAGCGCTTTCGGGAGCCTACGAGCAGTACTTC	CASSLALSGAYEQYF
few	TRBV28	TRBD1	TRBJ1-2	TGTGCCAGCAGTGTGACAGGGGGCACTAACTATGGCTACACCTTC	CASSVTGGTNYGYTF
.	TRBV7-8	.	TRBJ2-2	TGTGCCAGCAGATCTTGGGGAGTGAACACCGGGGAGCTGTTTTTT	CASRSWGVNTGELFF